These T cell receptor beta chains were read from a single sample in a study of T cells in Graves' hyperthyroidism and ophthalmopathy. TCRdb recomputed calls from the multiplex PCR reads with MiXCR, one row per CDR3 protein. Of around 700,000 distinct CDR3 sequences in the sample, 30% to 40% were seen once. Sequenced material: blood. Every receptor here comes from a woman in her thirties or forties with Graves' hyperthyroidism. CDR3s leave out the opening cysteine and the closing phenylalanine or tryptophan. The D gene is left open where the match is weak. Rows give clone size only sometimes, using once, few, many, or a class for an expanded clone.

TRBJ1-2 | many | . | TRBV10-3 | AISESAPTNYGYT
TRBJ1-3 | many | . | TRBV7-6 | ASSPKDGGNTGNTIY
TRBJ2-7 | few | . | TRBV28 | ASSLRDREQY
TRBJ1-5 | . | . | TRBV20-1 | SARVWGYQPQH
TRBJ1-5 | . | TRBD1 | TRBV4-1 | ASSRGQGAGVNQPQH
TRBJ1-1 | . | . | TRBV11-1 | ALGDTEAF
TRBJ1-3 | . | . | TRBV12-5 | ASVQGFSGNTIY
TRBJ1-1 | . | TRBD1 | TRBV5-4 | ASSWGTGFGTEAF
TRBJ2-5 | . | TRBD1 | TRBV25-1 | ASSEPTGVRETQY
TRBJ2-7 | . | . | TRBV20-1 | SASLTGRQYEQY
TRBJ2-7 | few | . | TRBV9 | ASSAGPGLTSEQY
TRBJ1-1 | many | . | TRBV29-1 | SVSRTVLAF
TRBJ2-7 | . | TRBD2 | TRBV2 | ASSEALPLAGVGEQY
TRBJ1-5 | many | . | TRBV5-1 | ASSLEQGQPQH
TRBJ2-2 | . | . | TRBV2 | ASSEGWTGELF
TRBJ2-7 | . | . | TRBV2 | ASSPLQDLFDEQY
TRBJ2-7 | . | TRBD2 | TRBV12-3/TRBV12-4 | ASSFYGSGGPLSTYEQY
TRBJ2-7 | . | . | TRBV11-2 | ASSLDWGTYEQY
TRBJ1-2 | many | . | TRBV9 | ASSVDGTPGGEGYT
TRBJ2-7 | . | . | TRBV20-1 | SPKQIVGQRPSSYEQY
TRBJ1-2 | many | . | TRBV10-3 | AISESFIYSNYGYT
TRBJ1-4 | . | . | TRBV5-1 | ASSLGGISDEKLF
TRBJ2-7 | few | TRBD1 | TRBV19 | ASSIDQGASYEQY
TRBJ1-3 | . | . | TRBV7-2 | ASSPVQANSGNTIY
TRBJ1-2 | . | TRBD1 | TRBV7-9 | ASSFQGAGYT
TRBJ1-3 | many | . | TRBV24-1 | ATSDPGVGDGNTIY
TRBJ2-7 | . | . | TRBV7-8 | ASSSPQGGQAYEQY
TRBJ1-2 | many | . | TRBV7-2 | ASSLEDVVYGYT
TRBJ2-5 | . | TRBD1 | TRBV7-3 | ASRDPGQGSHGTQY
TRBJ2-7 | . | TRBD1 | TRBV7-2 | ASSPPGQTFSYEQY
TRBJ1-1 | few | . | TRBV15 | ATSSRGMDEAF
TRBJ1-4 | . | TRBD1 | TRBV7-2 | ASSKQGMVHEKLF
TRBJ1-6 | few | . | TRBV4-3 | ASRTGFHNSPLH
TRBJ1-1 | many | TRBD1 | TRBV12-3/TRBV12-4 | ASLVGTGTEAF